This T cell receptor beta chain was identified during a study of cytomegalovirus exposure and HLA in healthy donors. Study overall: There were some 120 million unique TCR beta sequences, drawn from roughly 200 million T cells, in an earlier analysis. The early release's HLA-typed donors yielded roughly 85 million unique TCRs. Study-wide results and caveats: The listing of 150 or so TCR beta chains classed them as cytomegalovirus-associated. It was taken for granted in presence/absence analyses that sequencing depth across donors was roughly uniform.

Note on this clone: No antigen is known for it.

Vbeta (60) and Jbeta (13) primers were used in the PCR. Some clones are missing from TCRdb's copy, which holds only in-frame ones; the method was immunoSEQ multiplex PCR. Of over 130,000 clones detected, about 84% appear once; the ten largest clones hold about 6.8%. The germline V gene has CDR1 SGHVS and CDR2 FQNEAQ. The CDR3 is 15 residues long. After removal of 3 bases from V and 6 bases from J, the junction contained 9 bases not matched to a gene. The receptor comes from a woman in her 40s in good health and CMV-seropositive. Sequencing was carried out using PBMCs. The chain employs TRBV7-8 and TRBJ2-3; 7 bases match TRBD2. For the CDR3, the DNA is TGTGCCAGCAGCTTTAGGCGGGAGAGTGTGGATACGCAGTATTTT. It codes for CASSFRRESVDTQYF.